This T cell receptor (beta chain) stems from a study of spatial heterogeneity in lung cancer. Trimming removed 2 bases from V and 0 bases from J, with 17 bases in between. In germline, CDR1 is SGHVS, CDR2 FNYEAQ. This CDR3 contains 17 residues. TCRdb called the 5' RACE reads again in MiXCR, with one record for every CDR3 protein. The sample has more than 5,000 distinct CDR3 sequences, approximately 8.4% seen once. Stated time point: sample taken at primary tumor resection. This clonotype was counted only a few times. Its matching antigen is unknown. Study-wide findings and caveats: For expanded intratumoral alpha and beta TCRs, counts tracked tumor mutation counts.

The origin of this receptor is a female donor with early-stage non-small cell lung cancer. This sequence joins TRBV7-6 and TRBJ2-7, with a possible D match to TRBD1 (7 bases). The specimen was lung tumor tissue, collected at surgery. CDR3 sequence: CASSLYQGGSSSYEQYF. DNA for the CDR3: TGTGCCAGCAGCTTATATCAGGGGGGCTCCAGCTCCTACGAGCAGTACTTC.